This T cell receptor (beta chain) derives from a study of T cells in Graves' hyperthyroidism and ophthalmopathy. Germline V lookup: CDR1 SGHRS, CDR2 YFSETQ. The V and J ends lost 1 base and 3 bases respectively, with 13 bases between them. The CDR3 extends over 15 amino acids. On this clonotype: Antigen specificity is unknown.

Overall study findings and caveats: Most clonotypes expanded in thyroid above 0.001 were likewise present in blood.

Graves' hyperthyroidism was deemed stable given no ophthalmopathy progression within 18 months. Isolation of PBMCs was performed on around 9.7 ml fresh peripheral blood. There were TCR beta CDR3 regions amplified from RNA transcripts. HTBI primers were the set used in a first-round RT-PCR of the TCR CDR3. TCRdb redid the calling of the multiplex PCR reads with MiXCR, one entry per CDR3 protein. Of around 760,000 distinct CDR3 sequences listed, approximately 40% are singletons. This receptor was taken from a woman aged 40 to 50 with Graves' hyperthyroidism. V and J are TRBV5-1 and TRBJ1-1; weak D call: TRBD1 (5 bases). The sequenced material came from blood. The CDR3, as DNA: TGCGCCAGCAGCTTGTCCCCAGGGCAACACACTGAAGCTTTCTTT. Translation gives CASSLSPGQHTEAFF.